The clone carrying this T cell receptor (beta chain) was observed a few times. Antigen specificity is unknown. This sample was taken from a study of T-cell memory formation after mild COVID-19. Study-level points and caveats: Pre-infection memory already had some responding clones, implying cross-reactive memory joined.

This CDR3 comprises 13 residues. V was shortened by 6 bases and J by 7 bases, with 13 bases between the two germline ends. In germline, CDR1 is ENHRY, CDR2 SYGVKD. TCRdb redid the calling of the 5' RACE reads with MiXCR, one entry per CDR3 protein. The sample includes approximately 340,000 distinct CDR3 sequences, approximately 15% seen only once; the top ten take more than 20%. The clonotype was recovered from a man between 18 and 35 years old who had mild COVID-19 (a few samples of this study predate the infection). Cell type and time point are not known. Material: PBMCs or a T cell subset sorted from them (not recorded which). The chain links TRBV10-3 to TRBJ1-5; D is perhaps TRBD1 (5 bases). The chain's CDR3 is CAISAGIWQPQHF. The CDR3 nucleotides are TGTGCCATCAGCGCAGGGATCTGGCAGCCCCAGCATTTT.